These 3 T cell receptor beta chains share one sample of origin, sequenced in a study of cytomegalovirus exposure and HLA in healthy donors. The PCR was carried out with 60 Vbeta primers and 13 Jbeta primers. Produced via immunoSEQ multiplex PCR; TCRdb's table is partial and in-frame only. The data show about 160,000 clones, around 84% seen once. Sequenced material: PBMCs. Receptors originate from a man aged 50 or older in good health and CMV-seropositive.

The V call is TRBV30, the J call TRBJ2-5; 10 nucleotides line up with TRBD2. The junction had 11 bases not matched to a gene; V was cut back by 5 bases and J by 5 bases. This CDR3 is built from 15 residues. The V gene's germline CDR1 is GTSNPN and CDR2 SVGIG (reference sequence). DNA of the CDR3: TGTGCCTGGGCCACGCTAGCGGGAGCTGGGGAGACCCAGTACTTC. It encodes CAWATLAGAGETQYF.

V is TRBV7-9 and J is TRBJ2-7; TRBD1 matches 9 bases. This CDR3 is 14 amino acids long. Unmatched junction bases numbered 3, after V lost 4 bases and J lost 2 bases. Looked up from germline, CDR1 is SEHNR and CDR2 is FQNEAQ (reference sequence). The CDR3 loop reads CASSSGQGTYEQYF. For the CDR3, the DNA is TGTGCCAGCAGCTCGGGACAGGGTACCTACGAGCAGTACTTC.

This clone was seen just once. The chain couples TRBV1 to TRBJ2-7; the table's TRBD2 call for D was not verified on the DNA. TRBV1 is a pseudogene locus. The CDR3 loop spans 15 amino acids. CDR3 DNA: TGCACCAGCAGCCAAGAGAGTCTAGCGGCCTACGAGCAGTACTTC. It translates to CTSSQESLAAYEQYF.